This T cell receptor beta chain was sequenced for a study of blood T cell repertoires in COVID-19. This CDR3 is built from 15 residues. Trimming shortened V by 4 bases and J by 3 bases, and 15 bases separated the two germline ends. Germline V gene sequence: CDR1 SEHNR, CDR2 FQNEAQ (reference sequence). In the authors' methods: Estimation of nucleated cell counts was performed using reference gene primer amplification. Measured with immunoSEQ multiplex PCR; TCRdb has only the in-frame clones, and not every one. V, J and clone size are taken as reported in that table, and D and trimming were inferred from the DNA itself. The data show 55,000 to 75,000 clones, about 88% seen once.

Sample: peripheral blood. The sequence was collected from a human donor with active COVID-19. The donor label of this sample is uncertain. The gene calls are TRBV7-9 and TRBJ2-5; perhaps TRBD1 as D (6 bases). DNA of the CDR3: TGTGCCAGCAGCTGGGGGCTAGCTCATGAAGAGACCCAGTACTTC. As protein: CASSWGLAHEETQYF.